A single sample gave rise to the 4 T cell receptor beta chains below, sequenced in a study of T cell repertoires in cytomegalovirus infection. TCRdb fed the reads into MiXCR, producing one record per CDR3 protein. The table records fewer than 850,000 distinct CDR3 sequences, 25% to 30% of them present only once. Their recognized antigens are unknown. Sequenced here: cultured CD8+ T cells from PBMCs, sampled from culture after CMV antigen stimulation. These receptor sequences come from a human donor in good health (CMV status not recorded). Some clones in this sample may be carry-over from other donors' samples.

This chain connects TRBV6-1 to TRBJ2-3; D may be TRBD2 (6 bases). Germline assignment: CDR1 MNHNS and CDR2 SASEGT. Trimming left V 7 bases short and J 0 bases short, with 29 bases between. This CDR3 is built from 20 residues. This CDR3 is CASNSPRKFSSVSSTDTQYF. The CDR3 region has the DNA TGTGCCAGCAATTCTCCGCGCAAGTTTTCTAGCGTTTCTAGCACAGATACGCAGTATTTT.

Regarding this clonotype: A much larger clone is a single base away; this may be a read error. The rearrangement links TRBV6-5 to TRBJ2-1, with unresolved D. This CDR3 is 13 amino acids long. Germline V gene sequence: CDR1 MNHEY, CDR2 SVGAGI. Between the trimmed V and J ends, which lost 0 bases and 7 bases, there was a span of 7 bases. CDR3 protein: CASSYSIGNEQFF. CDR3 bases: TGTGCCAGCAGTTACTCGATCGGGAATGAGCAGTTCTTC.

This sequence joins TRBV19 and TRBJ1-4; TRBD1 aligns across 7 bases. Germline V gene data show CDR1 as LNHDA and CDR2 as SQIVND (reference sequence). The CDR3 spans 15 residues. J lost 4 bases, V lost 6 bases, and 8 bases had no gene match. CDR3 in amino acids: CASSFRDSFNEKLFF. CDR3 DNA sequence: TGTGCCAGTAGCTTCCGGGACAGCTTTAATGAAAAACTGTTTTTT. The whole variable domain, filled in from reference TRBV19 and TRBJ1-4, reads DGGITQSPKYLFRKEGQNVTLSCEQNLNHDAMYWYRQDPGQGLRLIYYSQIVNDFQKGDIAEGYSVSREKKESFPLTVTSAQKNPTAFYLCASSFRDSFNEKLFFGSGTQLSVL.

This clonotype was observed many times. A much bigger clone sits one base away, suggesting this may be a read error. The chain couples TRBV7-8 to TRBJ1-1; D ambiguous. The V end lost 5 bases, the J end lost 0 bases, and 1 base lay between the germline ends. Germline CDR1 and CDR2: SGHVS and FQNEAQ. The CDR3 length is 11 residues. As DNA, the CDR3 is TGTGCCAGCAGCGTGAACACTGAAGCTTTCTTT. Its translation: CASSVNTEAFF.